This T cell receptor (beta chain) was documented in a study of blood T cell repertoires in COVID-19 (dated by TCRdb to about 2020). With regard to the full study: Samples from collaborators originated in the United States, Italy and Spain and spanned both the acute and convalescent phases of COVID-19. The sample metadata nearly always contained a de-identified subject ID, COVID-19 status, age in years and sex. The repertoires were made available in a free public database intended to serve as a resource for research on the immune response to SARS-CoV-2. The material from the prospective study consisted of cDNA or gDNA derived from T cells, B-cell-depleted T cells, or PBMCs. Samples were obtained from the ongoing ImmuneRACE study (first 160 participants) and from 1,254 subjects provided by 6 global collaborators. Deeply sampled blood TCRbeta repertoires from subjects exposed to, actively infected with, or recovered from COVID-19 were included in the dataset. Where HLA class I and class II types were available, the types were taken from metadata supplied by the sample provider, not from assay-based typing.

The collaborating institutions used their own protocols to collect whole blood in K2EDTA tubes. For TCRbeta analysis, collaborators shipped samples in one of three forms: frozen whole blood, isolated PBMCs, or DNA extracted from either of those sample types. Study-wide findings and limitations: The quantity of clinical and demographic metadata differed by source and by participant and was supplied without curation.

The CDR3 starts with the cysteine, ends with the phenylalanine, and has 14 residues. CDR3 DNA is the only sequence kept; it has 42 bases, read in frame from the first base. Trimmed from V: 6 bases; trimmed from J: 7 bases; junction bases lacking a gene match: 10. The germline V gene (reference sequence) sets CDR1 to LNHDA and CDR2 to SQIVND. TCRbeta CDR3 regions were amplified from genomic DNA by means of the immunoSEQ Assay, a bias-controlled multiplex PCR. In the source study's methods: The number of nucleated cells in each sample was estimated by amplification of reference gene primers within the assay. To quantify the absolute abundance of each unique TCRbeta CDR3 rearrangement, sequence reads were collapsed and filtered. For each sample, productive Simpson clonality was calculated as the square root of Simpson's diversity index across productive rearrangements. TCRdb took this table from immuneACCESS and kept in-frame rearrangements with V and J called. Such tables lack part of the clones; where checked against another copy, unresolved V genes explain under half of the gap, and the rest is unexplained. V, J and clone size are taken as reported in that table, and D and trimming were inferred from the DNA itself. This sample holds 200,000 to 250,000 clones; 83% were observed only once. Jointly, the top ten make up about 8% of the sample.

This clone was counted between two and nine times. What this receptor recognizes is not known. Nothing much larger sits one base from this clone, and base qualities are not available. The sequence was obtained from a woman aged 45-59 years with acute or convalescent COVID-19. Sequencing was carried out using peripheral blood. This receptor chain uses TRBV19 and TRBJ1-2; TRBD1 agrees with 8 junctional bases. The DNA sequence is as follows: TGTGCCAGTAGGACTTTCGACAGGGGAGGTGGCTACACCTTC. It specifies CASRTFDRGGGYTF.